The entry below describes one T cell receptor beta chain. The antigen remains undetermined. The germline V gene has CDR1 KGHSH and CDR2 LQKENI. V was pared by 5 bases and J by 1 base, with 11 bases between. The CDR3 covers 14 residues. The source of the sample is a study of T cell responses to AZD1222 COVID-19 vaccine. General study points: Recipients of AZD1222 seropositive at baseline numbered only 6 or 7. The donor group comprised mostly white British people and more females; the analysis possibly underestimated clonal diversity.

Here immunoSEQ multiplex PCR was the method, and the copy in TCRdb shows in-frame clones only, minus some. The sample lists 45,000 to 70,000 clones, more than 75% occurring once. Sequenced here: peripheral blood, sampled on day 0 of AZD1222 vaccination. The sequence came from an adult in good health. This chain connects TRBV18 to TRBJ1-1; no clear D. The CDR3 region is CASSADGPNTEAFF. In nucleotides, the CDR3 is TGTGCCAGCTCAGCTGACGGACCGAACACTGAAGCTTTCTTT.